The T cell receptor beta chain under discussion was sequenced for a study of response to subunit inactivated influenza vaccine. Study-level points and caveats: Each seasonal influenza vaccination, the authors suggested, recruits few new T cells.

A single record per CDR3 protein comes from TCRdb applying MiXCR to the RT-PCR reads. The profile shows 450,000 to 600,000 distinct CDR3 sequences, under 8.5% of them singletons. CDR1 and CDR2 (germline): LGHDT, YNNKEL (reference sequence). The ends were cut back, 1 base at V and 7 bases at J, with 5 bases in the middle. CDR3 size: 13 residues. As concerns this clonotype: Its antigen is unidentified.

Sequences were derived from PBMCs from blood, sampled approximately 25 months after vaccination. This TCR was sampled from a man aged 45 to 70 who received an inactivated influenza vaccine. This sequence joins TRBV3-1 and TRBJ1-6; D gene ambiguous. As DNA, the CDR3 is TGTGCCAGCAGCCAAGTTGAGAATTCACCCCTCCACTTT. Its translation is CASSQVENSPLHF.